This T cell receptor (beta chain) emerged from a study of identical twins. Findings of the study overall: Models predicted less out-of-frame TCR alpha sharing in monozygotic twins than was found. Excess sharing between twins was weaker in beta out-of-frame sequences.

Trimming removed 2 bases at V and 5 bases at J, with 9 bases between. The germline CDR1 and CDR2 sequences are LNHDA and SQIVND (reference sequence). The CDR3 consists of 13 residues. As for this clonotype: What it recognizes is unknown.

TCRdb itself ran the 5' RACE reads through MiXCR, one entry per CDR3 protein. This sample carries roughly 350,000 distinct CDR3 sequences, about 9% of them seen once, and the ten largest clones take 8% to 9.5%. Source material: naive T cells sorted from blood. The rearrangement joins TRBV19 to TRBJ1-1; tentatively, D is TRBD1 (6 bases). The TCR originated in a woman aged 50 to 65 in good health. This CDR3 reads CASSIWGRTEAFF. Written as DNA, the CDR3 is TGTGCCAGTAGTATATGGGGGCGGACTGAAGCTTTCTTT.